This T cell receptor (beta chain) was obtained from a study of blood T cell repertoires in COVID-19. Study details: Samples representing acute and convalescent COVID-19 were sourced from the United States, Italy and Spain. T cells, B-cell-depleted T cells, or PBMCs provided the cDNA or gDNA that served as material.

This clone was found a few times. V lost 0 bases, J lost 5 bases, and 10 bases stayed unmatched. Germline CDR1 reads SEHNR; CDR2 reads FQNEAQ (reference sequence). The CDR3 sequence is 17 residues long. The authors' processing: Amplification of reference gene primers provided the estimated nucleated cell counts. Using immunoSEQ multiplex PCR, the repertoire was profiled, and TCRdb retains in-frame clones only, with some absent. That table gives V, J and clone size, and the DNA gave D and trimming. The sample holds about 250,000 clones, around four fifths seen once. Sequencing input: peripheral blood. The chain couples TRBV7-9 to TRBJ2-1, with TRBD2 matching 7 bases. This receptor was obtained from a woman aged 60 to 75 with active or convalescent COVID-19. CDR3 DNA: TGTGCCAGCAGCTTAGCTGGGGGGACTACATTCGACAATGAGCAGTTCTTC. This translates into CASSLAGGTTFDNEQFF.